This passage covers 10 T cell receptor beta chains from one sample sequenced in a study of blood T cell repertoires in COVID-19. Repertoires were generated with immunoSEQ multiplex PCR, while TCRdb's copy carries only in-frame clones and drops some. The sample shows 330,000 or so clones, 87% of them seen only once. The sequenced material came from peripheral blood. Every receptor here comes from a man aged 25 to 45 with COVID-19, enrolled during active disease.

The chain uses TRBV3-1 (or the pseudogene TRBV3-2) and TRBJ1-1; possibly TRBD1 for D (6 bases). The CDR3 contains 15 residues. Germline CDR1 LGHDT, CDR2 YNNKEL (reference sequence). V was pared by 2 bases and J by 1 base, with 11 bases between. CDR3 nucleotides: TGTGCCAGCAGCCAAAAAGGGGGGGGGAACACTGAAGCTTTCTTT. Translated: CASSQKGGGNTEAFF.

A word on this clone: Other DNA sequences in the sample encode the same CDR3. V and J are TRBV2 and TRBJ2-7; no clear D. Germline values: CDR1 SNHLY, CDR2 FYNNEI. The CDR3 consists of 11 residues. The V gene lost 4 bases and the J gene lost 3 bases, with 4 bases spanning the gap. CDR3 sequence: CASSVLYEQYF. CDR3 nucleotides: TGTGCCAGCAGTGTTCTCTACGAGCAGTACTTC.

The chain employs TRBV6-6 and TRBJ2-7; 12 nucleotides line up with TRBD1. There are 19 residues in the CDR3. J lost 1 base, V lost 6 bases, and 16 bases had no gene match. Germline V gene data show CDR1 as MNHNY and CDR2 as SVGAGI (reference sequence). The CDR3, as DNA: TGTGCCAGCAGCCGAGGTTCCGGGACAGGGGGCGCAGGGTCCTACGAGCAGTACTTC. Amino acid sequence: CASSRGSGTGGAGSYEQYF.

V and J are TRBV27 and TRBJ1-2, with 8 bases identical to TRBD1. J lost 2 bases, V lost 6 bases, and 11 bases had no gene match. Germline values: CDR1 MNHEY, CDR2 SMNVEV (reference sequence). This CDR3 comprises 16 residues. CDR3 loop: CASSRTGTGFNYGYTF. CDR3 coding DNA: TGTGCCAGCAGCCGCACGGGGACAGGCTTCAACTATGGCTACACCTTC.

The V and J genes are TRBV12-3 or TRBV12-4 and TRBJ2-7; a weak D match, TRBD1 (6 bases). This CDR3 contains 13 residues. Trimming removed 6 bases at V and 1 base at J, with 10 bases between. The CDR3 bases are TGTGCCAGCAGGGGGACATCTTCCTACGAGCAGTACTTC. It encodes CASRGTSSYEQYF.

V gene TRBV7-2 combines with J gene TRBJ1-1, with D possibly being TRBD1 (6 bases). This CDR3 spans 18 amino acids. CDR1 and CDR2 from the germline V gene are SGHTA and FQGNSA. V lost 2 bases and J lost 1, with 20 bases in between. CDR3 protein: CASSLYGTGDRRNTEAFF. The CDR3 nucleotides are TGTGCCAGCAGCTTATATGGAACGGGCGACAGGAGGAACACTGAAGCTTTCTTT. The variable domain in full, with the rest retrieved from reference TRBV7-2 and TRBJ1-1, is GAGVSQSPSNKVTEKGKDVELRCDPISGHTALYWYRQSLGQGLEFLIYFQGNSAPDKSGLPSDRFSAERTGGSVSTLTIQRTQQEDSAVYLCASSLYGTGDRRNTEAFFGQGTRLTVV.

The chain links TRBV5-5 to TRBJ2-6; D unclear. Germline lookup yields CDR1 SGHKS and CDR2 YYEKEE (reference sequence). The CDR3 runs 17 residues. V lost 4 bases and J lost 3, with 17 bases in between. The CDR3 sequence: CASSLGLLRDGANVLTF. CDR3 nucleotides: TGTGCCAGCAGCCTAGGTCTGTTGAGAGATGGGGCCAACGTCCTGACTTTC.

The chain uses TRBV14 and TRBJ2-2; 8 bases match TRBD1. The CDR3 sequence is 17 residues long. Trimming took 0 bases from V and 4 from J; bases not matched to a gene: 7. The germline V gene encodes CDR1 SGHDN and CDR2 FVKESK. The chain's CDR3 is CASSQDRRTGSTGELFF. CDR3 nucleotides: TGTGCCAGCAGCCAAGATCGAAGGACAGGGAGCACCGGGGAGCTGTTTTTT.

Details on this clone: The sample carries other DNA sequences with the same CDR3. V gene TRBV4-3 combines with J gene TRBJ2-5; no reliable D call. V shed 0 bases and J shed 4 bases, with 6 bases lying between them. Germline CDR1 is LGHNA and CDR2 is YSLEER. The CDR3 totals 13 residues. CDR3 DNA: TGCGCCAGCAGCCAAGATCGGAGAGAGACCCAGTACTTC. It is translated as CASSQDRRETQYF.

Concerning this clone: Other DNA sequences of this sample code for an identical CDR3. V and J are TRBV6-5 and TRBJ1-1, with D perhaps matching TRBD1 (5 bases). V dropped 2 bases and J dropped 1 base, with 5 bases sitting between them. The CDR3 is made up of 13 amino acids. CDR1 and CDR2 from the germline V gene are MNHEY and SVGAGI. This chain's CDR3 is CASSYGQNTEAFF. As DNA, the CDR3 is TGTGCCAGCAGTTACGGACAGAACACTGAAGCTTTCTTT.